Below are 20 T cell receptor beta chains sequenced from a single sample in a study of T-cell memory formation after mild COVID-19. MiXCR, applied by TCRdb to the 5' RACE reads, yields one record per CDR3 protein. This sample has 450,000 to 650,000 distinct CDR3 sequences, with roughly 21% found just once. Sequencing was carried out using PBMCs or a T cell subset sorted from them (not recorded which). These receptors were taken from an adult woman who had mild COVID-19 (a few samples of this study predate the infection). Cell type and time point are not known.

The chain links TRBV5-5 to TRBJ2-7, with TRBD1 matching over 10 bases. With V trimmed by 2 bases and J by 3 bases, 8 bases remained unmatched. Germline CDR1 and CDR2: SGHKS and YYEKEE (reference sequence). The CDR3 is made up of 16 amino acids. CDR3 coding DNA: TGTGCCAGCAGCTTCAAGGCCCGGGACAGGGGCTACGAGCAGTACTTC. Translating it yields CASSFKARDRGYEQYF.

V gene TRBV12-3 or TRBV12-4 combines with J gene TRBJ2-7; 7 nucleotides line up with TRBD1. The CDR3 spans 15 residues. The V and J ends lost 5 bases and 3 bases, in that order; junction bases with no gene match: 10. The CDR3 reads CASSPDTGTVYEQYF. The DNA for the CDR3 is TGTGCCAGCAGTCCAGACACCGGGACAGTCTACGAGCAGTACTTC.

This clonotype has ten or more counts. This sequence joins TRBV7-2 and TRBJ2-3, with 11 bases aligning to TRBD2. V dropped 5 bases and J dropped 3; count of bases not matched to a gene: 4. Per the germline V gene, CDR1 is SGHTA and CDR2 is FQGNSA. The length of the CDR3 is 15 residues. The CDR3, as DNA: TGTGCCAGCAGCCCTCGACTAGCGGGGACAGATACGCAGTATTTT. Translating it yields CASSPRLAGTDTQYF.

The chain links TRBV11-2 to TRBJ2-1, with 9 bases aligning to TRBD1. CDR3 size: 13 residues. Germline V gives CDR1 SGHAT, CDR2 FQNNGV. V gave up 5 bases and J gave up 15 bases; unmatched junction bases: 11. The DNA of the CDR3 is TGTGCCAGCAGCCCAGGGACAGGGTCCAGGGGGTTCTTC. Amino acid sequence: CASSPGTGSRGFF. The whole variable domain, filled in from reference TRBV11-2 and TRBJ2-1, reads EAGVAQSPRYKIIEKRQSVAFWCNPISGHATLYWYQQILGQGPKLLIQFQNNGVVDDSQLPKDRFSAERLKGVDSTLKIQPAKLEDSAVYLCASSPGTGSRGFFGPGTRLTVL.

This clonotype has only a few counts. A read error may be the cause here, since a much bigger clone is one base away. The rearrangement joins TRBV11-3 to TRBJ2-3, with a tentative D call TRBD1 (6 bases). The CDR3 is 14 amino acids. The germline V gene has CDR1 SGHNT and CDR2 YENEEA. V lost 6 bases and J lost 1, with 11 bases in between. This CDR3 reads CASSWRQGTDTQYF. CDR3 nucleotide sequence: TGTGCCAGCAGTTGGAGACAGGGCACAGATACGCAGTATTTT.

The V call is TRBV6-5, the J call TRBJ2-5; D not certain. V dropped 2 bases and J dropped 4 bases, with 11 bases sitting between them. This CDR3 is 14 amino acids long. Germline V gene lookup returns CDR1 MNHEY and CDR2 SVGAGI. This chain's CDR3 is CASSYGRAGETQYF. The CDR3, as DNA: TGTGCCAGCAGTTACGGACGGGCTGGAGAGACCCAGTACTTC.

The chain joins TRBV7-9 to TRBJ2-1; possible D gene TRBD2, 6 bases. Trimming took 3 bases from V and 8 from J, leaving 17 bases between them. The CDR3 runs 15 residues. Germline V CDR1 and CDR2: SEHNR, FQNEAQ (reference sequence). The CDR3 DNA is TGTGCCAGCAGCTTGGCCGGGACTGCATCGCATGAGCAGTTCTTC. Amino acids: CASSLAGTASHEQFF.

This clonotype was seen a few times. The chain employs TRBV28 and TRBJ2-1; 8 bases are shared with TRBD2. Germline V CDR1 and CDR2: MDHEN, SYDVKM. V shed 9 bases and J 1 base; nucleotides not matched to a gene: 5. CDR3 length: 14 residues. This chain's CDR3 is CASQRGSSYNEQFF. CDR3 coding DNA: TGTGCCAGTCAGCGGGGGAGTTCCTACAATGAGCAGTTCTTC.

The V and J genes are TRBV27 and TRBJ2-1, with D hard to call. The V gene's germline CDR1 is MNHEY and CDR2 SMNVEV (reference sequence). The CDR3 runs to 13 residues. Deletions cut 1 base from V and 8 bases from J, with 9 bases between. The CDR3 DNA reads TGTGCCAGCAGTTTATGGGCCGGCGATGAGCAGTTCTTC. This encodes CASSLWAGDEQFF.

CDR3 in DNA: TGCGCCAGCAGCTGGGAAGGGGATGGCTACAATGAGCAGTTCTTC. Its translation: CASSWEGDGYNEQFF. The chain carries TRBV5-1 and TRBJ2-1; weak D call: TRBD1 (5 bases). Germline assignment: CDR1 SGHRS and CDR2 YFSETQ. The CDR3 loop spans 15 amino acids. V lost 3 bases, J lost 3 bases, and 13 bases lay in between.

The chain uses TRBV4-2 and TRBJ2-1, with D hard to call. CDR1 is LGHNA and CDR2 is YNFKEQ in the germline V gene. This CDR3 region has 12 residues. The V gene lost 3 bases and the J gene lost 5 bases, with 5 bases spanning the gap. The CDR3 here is CASSHRDNEQFF. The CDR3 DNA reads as TGTGCCAGCAGCCACCGAGACAATGAGCAGTTCTTC.

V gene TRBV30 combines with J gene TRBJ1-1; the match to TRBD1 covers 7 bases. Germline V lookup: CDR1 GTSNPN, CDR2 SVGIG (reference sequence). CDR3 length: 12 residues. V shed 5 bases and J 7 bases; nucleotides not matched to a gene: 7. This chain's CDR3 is CAWARDSREAFF. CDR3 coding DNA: TGTGCCTGGGCCCGGGACAGCCGTGAAGCTTTCTTT.

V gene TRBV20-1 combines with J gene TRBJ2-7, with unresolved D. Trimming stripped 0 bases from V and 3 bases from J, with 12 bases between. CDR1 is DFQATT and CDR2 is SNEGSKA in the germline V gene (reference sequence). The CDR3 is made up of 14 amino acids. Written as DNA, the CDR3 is TGCAGTGCTAGAGATATCGGCAGGAACTACGAGCAGTACTTC. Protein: CSARDIGRNYEQYF.

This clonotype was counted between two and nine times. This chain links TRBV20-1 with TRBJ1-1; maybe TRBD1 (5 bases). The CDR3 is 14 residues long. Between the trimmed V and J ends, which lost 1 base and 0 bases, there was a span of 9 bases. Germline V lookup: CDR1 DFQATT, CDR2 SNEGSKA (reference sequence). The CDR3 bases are TGCAGTGCTAGAGGTGACAGAATGAACACTGAAGCTTTCTTT. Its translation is CSARGDRMNTEAFF.

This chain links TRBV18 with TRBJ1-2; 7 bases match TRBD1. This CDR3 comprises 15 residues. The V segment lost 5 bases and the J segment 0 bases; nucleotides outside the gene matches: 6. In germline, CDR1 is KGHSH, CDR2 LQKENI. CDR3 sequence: CASSFGQVSNYGYTF. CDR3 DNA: TGTGCCAGCTCATTTGGACAGGTCTCTAACTATGGCTACACCTTC.

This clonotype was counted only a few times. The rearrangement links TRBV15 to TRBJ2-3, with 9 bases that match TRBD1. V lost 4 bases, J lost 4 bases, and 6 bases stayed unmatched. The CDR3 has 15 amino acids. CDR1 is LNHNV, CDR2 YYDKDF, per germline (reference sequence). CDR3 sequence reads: CATSTGTGTPDTQYF. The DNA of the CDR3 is TGTGCCACCAGCACTGGGACAGGGACCCCAGATACGCAGTATTTT.

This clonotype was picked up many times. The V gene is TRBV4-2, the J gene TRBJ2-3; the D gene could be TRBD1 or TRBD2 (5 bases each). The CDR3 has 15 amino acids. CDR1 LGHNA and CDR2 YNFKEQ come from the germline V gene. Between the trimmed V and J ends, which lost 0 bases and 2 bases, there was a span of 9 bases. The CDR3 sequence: CASSQDWGNTDTQYF. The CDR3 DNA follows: TGTGCCAGCAGCCAAGATTGGGGGAACACAGATACGCAGTATTTT.

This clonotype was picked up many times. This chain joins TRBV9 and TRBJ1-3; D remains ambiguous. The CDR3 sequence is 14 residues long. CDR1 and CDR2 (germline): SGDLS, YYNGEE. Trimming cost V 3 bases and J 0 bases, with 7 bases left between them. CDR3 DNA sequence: TGTGCCAGCAGCGAGGATGACTCTGGAAACACCATATATTTT. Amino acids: CASSEDDSGNTIYF.

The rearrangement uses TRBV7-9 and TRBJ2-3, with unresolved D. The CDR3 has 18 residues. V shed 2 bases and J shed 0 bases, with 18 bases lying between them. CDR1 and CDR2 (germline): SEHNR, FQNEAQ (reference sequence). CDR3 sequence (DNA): TGTGCCAGCAGCTTACTACTACTGGCGGACGCTAGCACAGATACGCAGTATTTT. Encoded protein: CASSLLLLADASTDTQYF.

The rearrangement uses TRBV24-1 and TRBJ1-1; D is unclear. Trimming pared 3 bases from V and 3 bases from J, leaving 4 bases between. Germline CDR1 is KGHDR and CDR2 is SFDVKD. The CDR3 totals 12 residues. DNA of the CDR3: TGTGCCACCAGTGATGGGGACACTGAAGCTTTCTTT. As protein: CATSDGDTEAFF.